This T cell receptor beta chain was obtained from a study of T cells in Graves' hyperthyroidism and ophthalmopathy. Study-wide results and limits: Peripheral blood also featured most of the thyroid clonotypes expanded above 0.001. A 13 V-J signature model discriminated ophthalmopathy versus stable hyperthyroidism.

Germline lookup yields CDR1 SNHLY and CDR2 FYNNEI. The germline V and J ends were trimmed by 8 bases and 8 bases, with 18 bases remaining between them. The CDR3 is 14 residues long. The source material, RNA transcripts, was used to amplify TCR beta CDR3 regions. The HTBI primer set was used in a first-round RT-PCR of the TCR CDR3. One entry per CDR3 protein, called by TCRdb with MiXCR from the multiplex PCR reads. The sample lists 650,000 to 800,000 distinct CDR3 sequences, less than 45% occurring once. The study excluded patients with uncontrolled infection, other autoimmune disease, pregnancy or lactation. Clinical symptoms, serum thyroxine and TRAb, thyroid ultrasound and orbital computed tomography were used for the diagnoses. Turning to this clonotype: Its cognate antigen is unknown.

Sequences were obtained from peripheral blood or thyroid tissue (not recorded which). The chain has TRBV2 and TRBJ1-4; perhaps TRBD1 as D (5 bases). The origin of this receptor is an adult man with Graves' disease, either hyperthyroidism or ophthalmopathy (not recorded which). CDR3 sequence reads: CASVMMQGPEKLFF. In DNA, the CDR3 is TGTGCCAGCGTGATGATGCAGGGACCGGAAAAACTGTTTTTT.